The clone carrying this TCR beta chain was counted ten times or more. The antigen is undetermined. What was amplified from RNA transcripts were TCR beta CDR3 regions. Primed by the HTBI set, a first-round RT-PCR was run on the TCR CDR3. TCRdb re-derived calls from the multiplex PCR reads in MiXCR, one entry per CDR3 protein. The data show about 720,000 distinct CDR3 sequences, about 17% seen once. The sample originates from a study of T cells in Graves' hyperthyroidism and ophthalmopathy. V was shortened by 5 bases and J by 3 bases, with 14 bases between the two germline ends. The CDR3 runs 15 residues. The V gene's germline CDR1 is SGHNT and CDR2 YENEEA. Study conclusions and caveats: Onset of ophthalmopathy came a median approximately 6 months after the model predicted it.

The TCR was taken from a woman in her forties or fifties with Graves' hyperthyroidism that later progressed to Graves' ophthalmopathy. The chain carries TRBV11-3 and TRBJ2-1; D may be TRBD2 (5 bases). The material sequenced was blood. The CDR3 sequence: CASSLESRGYNEQFF. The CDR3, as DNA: TGTGCCAGCAGCCTCGAGTCCCGGGGCTACAATGAGCAGTTCTTC.